This TCR beta chain was captured in a study of shared clonotypes between healthy human individuals. The wider study: Donors had three CD4 naive, three CD4 memory, two CD8 naive and one CD8 memory plate apiece.

Concerning this clone: Its antigen is not identified.

The data were produced by immunoSEQ multiplex PCR, yet TCRdb's version contains in-frame clones alone and is incomplete. The profile shows millions of clones, approximately 95% of them singletons. Study-wide points: Of the naive CD4 clonotypes, around 4.7% were shared across a few donors.

Looked up from germline, CDR1 is SEHNR and CDR2 is FQNEAQ (reference sequence). V was cut by 0 bases and J by 8 bases, with 11 bases left in between. The CDR3 sequence is 14 residues long. The clonotype was recovered from a man aged 18 to 30 in good health. Some clones in this sample may be carry-over from other donors' samples. Sequencing was done on a sample of naive CD4+ T cells from PBMCs. The sample's subset: CD45RA+ positively selected. V is TRBV7-9 and J is TRBJ2-4; no clear D. CDR3 nucleotides: TGTGCCAGCAGCTTAGCAGACGGCGGATACATTCAGTACTTC. Protein sequence: CASSLADGGYIQYF.